This entry lists 26 T cell receptor beta chains sequenced from one sample in a study of control samples from healthy donors and cancer patients. Sequencing was performed with immunoSEQ multiplex PCR; in TCRdb, only in-frame clones are kept and a portion is missing. The sample holds 63,000 or so clones; over 75% are singletons and the top ten take 25% to 35%. Sequencing was performed on blood. These receptors originate from a man aged 50-59 years in good health.

The sample holds one count of this clone. The CDR3 protein is CASSLSTRREGSNIQYF. DNA for the CDR3: TGCGCCAGCAGCCTCTCTACTCGGCGGGAGGGATCAAACATTCAGTACTTC. The V gene is TRBV5-1, the J gene TRBJ2-4; the match to TRBD2 covers 9 bases. The germline CDR1 and CDR2 sequences are SGHRS and YFSETQ. V lost 4 bases to trimming and J lost 6 bases; unmatched junction nucleotides: 14. The CDR3 is 17 amino acids. The full variable domain, its missing parts supplied by reference TRBV5-1 and TRBJ2-4, is KAGVTQTPRYLIKTRGQQVTLSCSPISGHRSVSWYQQTPGQGLQFLFEYFSETQRNKGNFPGRFSGRQFSNSRSEMNVSTLELGDSALYLCASSLSTRREGSNIQYFGAGTRLSVL.

The CDR3 sequence is CASSTGLNTEAFF. The CDR3 nucleotides read TGTGCCAGCAGTACAGGTCTGAACACTGAAGCTTTCTTT. The rearrangement uses TRBV6-4 and TRBJ1-1; D is perhaps TRBD1 (5 bases). The germline V and J ends were trimmed by 5 bases and 0 bases, with 7 bases remaining between them. The CDR3 covers 13 residues. Germline lookup yields CDR1 MRHNA and CDR2 SNTAGT.

J is TRBJ1-2 and V is TRBV28, with TRBD1 identical over 9 bases. V was pared by 5 bases and J by 0 bases, with 4 bases of the junction left unmatched. Germline V lookup: CDR1 MDHEN, CDR2 SYDVKM. CDR3 size: 15 residues. As DNA, the CDR3 is TGTGCCAGCAGTCACGGGACAGGGACTAACTATGGCTACACCTTC. The encoded protein is CASSHGTGTNYGYTF.

The chain recombines TRBV6-5 with TRBJ1-5; maybe TRBD1 (5 bases). CDR1 and CDR2 (germline): MNHEY, SVGAGI. Trimming stripped 2 bases from V and 7 bases from J, with 12 bases between. This CDR3 has 14 amino acids. For the CDR3, the DNA is TGTGCCAGCAGTTACCACCGGGACGGCCAGCCCCAGCATTTT. This sequence encodes CASSYHRDGQPQHF.

This clone came up once. The genes are TRBV7-2 and TRBJ1-5; D is perhaps TRBD1 (5 bases). The CDR3 runs 12 residues. The V end lost 1 base, the J end lost 9 bases, and 7 bases lay between the germline ends. Germline V lookup: CDR1 SGHTA, CDR2 FQGNSA. The CDR3 here is CASSLDGGPQHF. The CDR3 DNA is TGTGCCAGCAGCTTAGATGGGGGGCCCCAGCATTTT.

The rearrangement joins TRBV6-2 or TRBV6-3 to TRBJ1-6; 11 bases match TRBD1. V gave up 5 bases and J gave up 13 bases; unmatched junction bases: 7. Germline CDR1 MNHEY, CDR2 SVGEGT. The CDR3 has 14 amino acids. CDR3 sequence: CASSTLDRGRPLHF. The CDR3 nucleotides read TGTGCCAGCAGTACCCTGGACAGGGGGCGGCCCCTCCACTTT.

This chain connects TRBV4-2 to TRBJ2-5, with 9 bases that match TRBD2. Per the germline V gene, CDR1 is LGHNA and CDR2 is YNFKEQ. The V segment lost 5 bases and the J segment 5 bases; nucleotides outside the gene matches: 6. The CDR3 is 14 amino acids. The CDR3 nucleotides are TGTGCCAGCAGCGGGGCGGGAGGGGATGAGACCCAGTACTTC. Its protein is CASSGAGGDETQYF.

This clone was seen a handful of times. The CDR3 nucleotides read TGTGCCAGCAGTTTGGCCGGGACTGAGACGCAGTATTTT. It codes for CASSLAGTETQYF. The chain carries TRBV12-3 or TRBV12-4 and TRBJ2-3, with a weak D call TRBD2 (6 bases). V was cut by 3 bases and J by 9 bases, with 13 bases left in between. The CDR3 has 13 amino acids.

The V call is TRBV4-1, the J call TRBJ1-2, with a tentative D call TRBD1 (6 bases). Germline assignment: CDR1 MGHRA and CDR2 YSYEKL. The CDR3 is made up of 15 amino acids. Trimming removed 0 bases from V and 0 bases from J, with 8 bases in between. The CDR3 DNA reads TGCGCCAGCAGCCAAGATCAGGGGTCTAACTATGGCTACACCTTC. Its translation is CASSQDQGSNYGYTF.

This chain joins TRBV3-1 (or the pseudogene TRBV3-2) and TRBJ1-1, with D possibly TRBD1 on 5 matching bases. There are 15 residues in the CDR3. Trimming stripped 4 bases from V and 1 base from J, with 13 bases between. In germline, CDR1 is LGHDT, CDR2 YNNKEL (reference sequence). CDR3 nucleotide sequence: TGTGCCAGCAGCCCGAACCCCGGGGGGAACACTGAAGCTTTCTTT. Protein product: CASSPNPGGNTEAFF.

There are a few counts of this clone. The chain carries TRBV7-8 and TRBJ2-7, with a tentative D call TRBD1 (6 bases). Germline assignment: CDR1 SGHVS and CDR2 FQNEAQ. The CDR3 totals 15 residues. V lost 2 bases, J lost 0 bases, and 11 bases lay in between. CDR3 sequence reads: CASSLSQGSSYEQYF. In DNA form, the CDR3 reads TGTGCCAGCAGCTTATCCCAGGGGAGCTCCTACGAGCAGTACTTC.

The V and J genes are TRBV19 and TRBJ2-2; 8 nucleotides line up with TRBD1. Losses at the gene ends were 7 bases for V and 6 bases for J; bases not matched to a gene: 4. Germline values: CDR1 LNHDA, CDR2 SQIVND (reference sequence). CDR3 size: 13 residues. Written as DNA, the CDR3 is TGTGCCAGTATGCACAGGGGGTCCGGGGAGCTGTTTTTT. Its protein product is CASMHRGSGELFF.

V and J are TRBV19 and TRBJ2-2, with 9 bases fitting TRBD2. J was trimmed by 7 bases and V by 6 bases; bases with no gene match: 12. This CDR3 has 16 amino acids. The germline gives CDR1 LNHDA, CDR2 SQIVND (reference sequence). The CDR3 DNA sequence: TGTGCCAGTAGCAAACTGCCTGGGACTAGCCACGGGGAGCTGTTTTTT. Its translation is CASSKLPGTSHGELFF.

The rearrangement uses TRBV7-3 and TRBJ2-7, with D unresolved. V was shortened by 1 base and J by 2 bases, with 6 bases between the two germline ends. This CDR3 is built from 13 residues. Germline CDR1 and CDR2: SGHTA and FQGTGA. CDR3 sequence reads: CASSLSRTYEQYF. The CDR3 DNA is TGTGCCAGCAGCTTAAGTCGAACCTACGAGCAGTACTTC.

The chain employs TRBV14 and TRBJ2-1; D is ambiguous. The CDR3 is 15 amino acids. V was clipped by 4 bases and J by 0 bases, with 10 bases between them. Germline CDR1 is SGHDN and CDR2 is FVKESK. The CDR3 here is CASSLHKSSYNEQFF. The CDR3 nucleotides read TGTGCCAGCAGCCTCCACAAGAGCTCCTACAATGAGCAGTTCTTC.

The V and J genes are TRBV7-2 and TRBJ2-1; 12 nucleotides align to TRBD2. CDR1 is SGHTA, CDR2 FQGNSA, per germline. The CDR3 has 15 amino acids. V shed 6 bases and J 2 bases; nucleotides not matched to a gene: 2. The CDR3 reads CASSGLAGTYNEQFF. DNA of the CDR3: TGTGCCAGCAGTGGACTAGCGGGGACCTACAATGAGCAGTTCTTC.

V gene TRBV29-1 combines with J gene TRBJ2-7, with no clear D. CDR1 and CDR2 (germline): SQVTM, ANQGSEA. Deletions cut 5 bases from V and 3 bases from J, with 11 bases between. This CDR3 is built from 12 residues. The CDR3 loop reads CSVHSSGYEQYF. CDR3 coding DNA: TGCAGCGTTCACTCCTCAGGCTACGAGCAGTACTTC.

V is TRBV9 and J is TRBJ1-2; TRBD1 matches 9 bases. The V gene's germline CDR1 is SGDLS and CDR2 YYNGEE. J gave up 11 bases and V 0 bases, and 11 bases lay outside the gene matches. CDR3 size: 15 residues. The CDR3 here is CASSVEGTGRIGYTF. The CDR3 coding sequence is TGTGCCAGCAGCGTAGAAGGGACAGGGAGGATAGGGTACACCTTC.

The gene calls are TRBV5-1 and TRBJ2-5, with TRBD2 identical over 10 bases. The CDR3 totals 15 residues. In germline, CDR1 is SGHRS, CDR2 YFSETQ. V was clipped by 6 bases and J by 4 bases; unmatched bases: 9. CDR3 DNA: TGCGCCAGCACCCGGACTAGCGGTTCTATAGAGACCCAGTACTTC. Protein sequence: CASTRTSGSIETQYF.

This clone was recorded only once. The chain carries TRBV5-5 and TRBJ2-1, with D hard to call. The CDR3 spans 12 residues. The V end was cut by 4 bases, the J end by 7 bases, with 9 bases between. CDR1 and CDR2 (germline): SGHKS, YYEKEE (reference sequence). CDR3 amino acids: CASSGFQNEQFF. DNA for the CDR3: TGTGCCAGCAGCGGCTTCCAGAATGAGCAGTTCTTC.

CDR3: CASSLGGREQYF. CDR3 DNA sequence: TGTGCCAGCAGCTTGGGGGGACGGGAGCAGTACTTC. This chain connects TRBV7-9 to TRBJ2-7; D perhaps matches TRBD2 (6 bases). Trimming left V 3 bases short and J 7 bases short, with 10 bases between. The CDR3 runs to 12 residues. CDR1 SEHNR and CDR2 FQNEAQ come from the germline V gene (reference sequence).

The V call is TRBV3-1 (or the pseudogene TRBV3-2), the J call TRBJ1-1, with no clear D. V was pared by 3 bases and J by 10 bases, with 18 bases between. This CDR3 region has 14 residues. CDR1 LGHDT and CDR2 YNNKEL come from the germline V gene (reference sequence). CDR3 sequence: CASSHRQAFHGAFF. CDR3 nucleotides: TGTGCCAGCAGCCACCGACAAGCCTTTCATGGAGCTTTCTTT.

The V gene is TRBV15, the J gene TRBJ1-1; D is unresolved. The V gene's germline CDR1 is LNHNV and CDR2 YYDKDF (reference sequence). The CDR3 contains 12 residues. V shed 4 bases and J shed 3 bases, with 6 bases lying between them. In DNA form, the CDR3 reads TGTGCCACCAGCAATTGGGACACTGAAGCTTTCTTT. This codes for CATSNWDTEAFF.

This clone was seen more than once but under ten times. The rearrangement joins TRBV5-4 to TRBJ2-5; TRBD2 matches at 7 bases. The V gene end was trimmed by 3 bases and the J gene end by 2 bases; junction bases not matched to a gene: 4. This CDR3 region has 14 residues. Germline V CDR1 and CDR2: SGHNT, YYREEE (reference sequence). The CDR3 loop reads CASSSPRGQETQYF. CDR3 bases: TGTGCCAGCAGCTCCCCGCGGGGGCAAGAGACCCAGTACTTC.

The chain joins TRBV7-2 to TRBJ2-4; TRBD2 matches 7 bases. The CDR3 runs 16 residues. With 5 bases clipped from V and 7 bases from J, the junction kept 14 bases outside the gene matches. Per germline, CDR1 SGHTA and CDR2 FQGNSA. CDR3 protein: CASSLDGPSGRNIQYF. The CDR3 nucleotides are TGTGCCAGCAGCCTCGACGGCCCTAGCGGTCGTAACATTCAGTACTTC.

The chain combines TRBV5-1 with TRBJ2-7; the D gene could be TRBD1 or TRBD2 (6 bases each). CDR1 SGHRS and CDR2 YFSETQ come from the germline V gene. V lost 0 bases, J lost 2 bases, and 12 bases lay in between. The CDR3 length is 15 residues. CDR3 coding DNA: TGCGCCAGCAGCTTGGGGACAGCGGGTACCTACGAGCAGTACTTC. Amino acid sequence: CASSLGTAGTYEQYF.